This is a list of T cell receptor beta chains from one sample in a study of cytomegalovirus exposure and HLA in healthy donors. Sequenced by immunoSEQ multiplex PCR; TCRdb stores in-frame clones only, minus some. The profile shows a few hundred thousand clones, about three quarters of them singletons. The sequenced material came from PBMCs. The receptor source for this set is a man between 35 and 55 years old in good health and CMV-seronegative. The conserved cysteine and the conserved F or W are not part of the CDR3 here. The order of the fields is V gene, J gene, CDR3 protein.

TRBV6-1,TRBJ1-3,ASSEALAAGNTIY
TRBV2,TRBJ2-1,ASMEGGSIDEQF
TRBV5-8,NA,ASSPPAGTGNYEQY
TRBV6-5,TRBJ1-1,ASSYYGTVRAF
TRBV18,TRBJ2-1,ASSPPVRQQGLVGEQF
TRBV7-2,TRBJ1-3,ASSLVRVPSGNTIY
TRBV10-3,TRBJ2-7,AISPGAYYEQY
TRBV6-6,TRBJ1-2,ASSSGDYGYT
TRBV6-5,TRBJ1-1,ASSTTQGMNTEAF
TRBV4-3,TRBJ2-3,ASSSGSGAFSDTQY
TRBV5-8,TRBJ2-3,ASSLGTSGGDTQY
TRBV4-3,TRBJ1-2,ASSFRTGGNYGYT
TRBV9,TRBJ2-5,ASSVASGRLETQY
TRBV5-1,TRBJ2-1,ASSSVAGIYNEQF
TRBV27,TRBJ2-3,ASSFRTSGRDTQY
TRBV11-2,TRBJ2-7,ASSLEVTSGGEQY
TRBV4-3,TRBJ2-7,ASSQEGTSGSYEQY
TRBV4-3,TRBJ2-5,ASSQVGSGAETQY
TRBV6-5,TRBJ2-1,ASSYQDNRGNEQF
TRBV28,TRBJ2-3,ASSPSGSTDTQY
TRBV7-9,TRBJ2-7,ASSLVAGFYEQY
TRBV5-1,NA,ASSPGISYEQY
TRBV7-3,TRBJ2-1,ASSFSGGLSSYNEQF
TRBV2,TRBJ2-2,ASSAQRGASGELF
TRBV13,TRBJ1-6,ASSLGRGRSYNSPLH
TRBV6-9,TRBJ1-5,ASKMVGTGSNQPQH
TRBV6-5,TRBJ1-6,ATKGGGSPLH
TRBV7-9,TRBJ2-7,ASSLMGGSGNYGGYEQY
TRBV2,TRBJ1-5,ASSDGGRGQPQH
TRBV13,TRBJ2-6,ASSSWTGTGANVLT
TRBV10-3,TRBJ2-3,AMRTGTDTQY
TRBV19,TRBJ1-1,ASAPGVNTEAF
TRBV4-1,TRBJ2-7,ASSQGPTTGTVPYEQY
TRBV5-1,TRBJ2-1,ASSLIASSCNEQF
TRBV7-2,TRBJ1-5,ASSPGEGDQPQH
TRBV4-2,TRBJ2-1,ASSRGGGYNEQF
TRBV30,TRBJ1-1,AWSVVGPEAF
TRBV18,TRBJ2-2,ASSPVAGGGTYTGELF
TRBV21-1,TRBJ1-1,ASSKVRDSEFSVGTEAF
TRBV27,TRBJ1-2,ASSRQGLGYT
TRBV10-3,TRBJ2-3,AINPGLAGGYTDTQY
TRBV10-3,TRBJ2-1,AISGSPGQGNNEQF
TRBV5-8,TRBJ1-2,ASSLGTGIGSYT
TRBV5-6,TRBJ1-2,ASSRDTFKGWNGYT